This T cell receptor (beta chain) was sequenced for a study of shared clonotypes between healthy human individuals. Recent vaccinations or acute infections were absent in the healthy HIV-negative adult donors. CD4+ cells underwent separation, giving CD45RA+ naive and CD45RA-negative memory subsets. Authors' data handling: For the immunoSEQ data, sequences were junction-only without quality scores, so filtering differed. The protocol was immunoSEQ multiplex PCR, while the TCRdb copy is restricted to in-frame clones and leaves out a portion. Clone size and the V and J calls come from that table; the DNA yielded D and trimming. The table has 2 million to 2.5 million clones, 85% to 95% seen once. This CDR3 comprises 14 residues. J lost 1 base, V lost 5 bases, and 6 bases had no gene match. Germline-derived CDR1 and CDR2 are SGHRS and YFSETQ.

The sample taken for sequencing was naive CD4+ T cells from PBMCs. As to subset: CD45RA+ positively selected. The V call is TRBV5-1, the J call TRBJ2-7; 7 bases fit TRBD2. The source of this sequence is a man aged 18 to 30 in good health. Some clones in this sample may be carry-over from other donors' samples. CDR3 sequence reads: CASSDRTRSYEQYF. The CDR3, as DNA: TGCGCCAGCAGTGATCGGACTAGGTCCTACGAGCAGTACTTC.